The 2 T cell receptor beta chains listed next were all sequenced from one sample in a study of molecular identifiers for immune sequencing clone quantification. Each CDR3 protein gets one entry after TCRdb re-called the PCR reads with MiXCR. The sample yields 300,000 to 350,000 distinct CDR3 sequences, 20% to 25% seen once. The sequenced sample consisted of naive CD8+ T cells from blood, with Jurkat cell RNA spiked in. The subset denotes: FACS-sorted CD8+CD4-CCR7+CD45RA+ naive T cells. These receptors all come from a human donor in good health. Some libraries in this study had Jurkat cell RNA spiked in.

This clonotype showed up many times. Here the CDR3 DNA reads TGTGCCAGCAGTTCCCTGAGCTCCTACAATGAGCAGTTCTTC. Amino acid sequence: CASSSLSSYNEQFF. V and J are TRBV28 and TRBJ2-1; D gene ambiguous. Germline V CDR1 and CDR2: MDHEN, SYDVKM. This CDR3 contains 14 residues. V was clipped by 4 bases and J by 0 bases, with 7 bases between them.

This clonotype occurred many times. V and J are TRBV20-1 and TRBJ2-7; D may be TRBD1 or TRBD2 (5 bases each). CDR3 size: 13 residues. V gave up 6 bases and J gave up 2 bases, with 14 bases separating them. Per the germline V gene, CDR1 is DFQATT and CDR2 is SNEGSKA (reference sequence). As DNA, the CDR3 is TGCAGTGCCAGGGAGTTATCAGCCTACGAGCAGTACTTC. Amino acids: CSARELSAYEQYF.